These 21 T cell receptor beta chains came from one sample sequenced in a study of CD8 T cells in Susac syndrome (dated by TCRdb to the late 2010s). Libraries were prepared through the immunoSEQ multiplex PCR assay. RNA was extracted using the RNeasy kit, and roughly 0.45 to 1 ug of the RNA was reverse transcribed with random hexamers. The public reads were reprocessed in TCRdb via fastp at Q25 and MiXCR, keeping in-frame beta chains. All rows with the same CDR3 protein become a single entry with the most common DNA and genes. The sample table shows approximately 180,000 distinct CDR3 sequences, and roughly 94% are seen once. 0.099% of the sample rests with the top ten. Sequenced input: CD4+ T cells from PBMCs. The receptors stem from a human donor with Susac syndrome.

The chain uses TRBV7-2 and TRBJ2-3; 8 nucleotides agree with TRBD2. The junction had 7 bases not matched to a gene; V was cut back by 5 bases and J by 0 bases. Germline lookup yields CDR1 SGHTA and CDR2 FQGNSA. The CDR3 runs to 16 residues. Here the CDR3 reads CASSLTSGLSTDTQYF. The CDR3 DNA is TGTGCCAGCAGCCTCACTAGCGGACTAAGCACAGATACGCAGTATTTT.

The chain uses TRBV5-6 and TRBJ2-3; possible D gene TRBD2, 5 bases. The germline V gene encodes CDR1 SGHDT and CDR2 YYEEEE. The CDR3 contains 16 residues. V lost 6 bases and J lost 4, with 21 bases in between. CDR3 nucleotide sequence: TGTGCCAGCACCCCTCCGTGGGAGAAGGATCCAGATACGCAGTATTTT. Its protein product is CASTPPWEKDPDTQYF.

The rearrangement joins TRBV14 to TRBJ2-7, with TRBD1 identical over 8 bases. J was trimmed by 0 bases and V by 0 bases; bases with no gene match: 10. The CDR3 is 18 residues long. CDR1 is SGHDN, CDR2 FVKESK, per germline. The CDR3 reads CASSQEGWSGGFSYEQYF. The CDR3 DNA reads TGTGCCAGCAGCCAAGAGGGGTGGTCAGGGGGCTTCTCCTACGAGCAGTACTTC.

The chain links TRBV4-1 to TRBJ1-3; 7 nucleotides match TRBD1. The CDR3 is made up of 15 amino acids. Germline lookup yields CDR1 MGHRA and CDR2 YSYEKL. The V and J ends lost 1 base and 3 bases, in that order; junction bases with no gene match: 3. CDR3 in DNA: TGCGCCAGCAGCCAAGCGACAGGGAATGGAAACACCATATATTTT. This sequence encodes CASSQATGNGNTIYF.

CDR3 DNA sequence: TGTGCCAGCAGTTTACGGGACAGTTTTGGCGAGCAGTACTTC. It is translated as CASSLRDSFGEQYF. This chain connects TRBV28 to TRBJ2-7, with TRBD1 matching 7 bases. Trimming removed 2 bases from V and 6 bases from J; junction bases left unmatched: 7. Germline loops: CDR1 MDHEN, CDR2 SYDVKM. The CDR3 has 14 amino acids.

The chain recombines TRBV28 with TRBJ1-5; the match to TRBD1 covers 7 bases. Per germline, CDR1 MDHEN and CDR2 SYDVKM. J lost 7 bases, V lost 8 bases, and 5 bases had no gene match. The CDR3 covers 12 residues. This CDR3 reads CASGDRVQPQHF. In DNA, the CDR3 is TGTGCCAGCGGAGACAGGGTACAGCCCCAGCATTTT.

V gene TRBV7-9 combines with J gene TRBJ2-2; D remains ambiguous. Germline values: CDR1 SEHNR, CDR2 FQNEAQ (reference sequence). The CDR3 is 13 residues long. V was pared by 5 bases and J by 2 bases, with 6 bases between. CDR3 DNA sequence: TGTGCCAGCAGCCGAATTAACACCGGGGAGCTGTTTTTT. This sequence encodes CASSRINTGELFF.

V gene TRBV18 combines with J gene TRBJ1-3; D unresolved. The V gene's germline CDR1 is KGHSH and CDR2 LQKENI. V lost 5 bases and J 1 base, leaving 9 bases between the germline ends. CDR3 length equals 14 residues. CDR3 bases: TGTGCCAGCTCAATTCGGGATTCTGGAAACACCATATATTTT. Protein sequence: CASSIRDSGNTIYF.

The chain uses TRBV30 and TRBJ1-2; D is uncertain. V was cut by 1 base and J by 1 base, with 4 bases left in between. Germline CDR1 is GTSNPN and CDR2 is SVGIG (reference sequence). The CDR3 sequence is 12 residues long. CDR3 sequence: CAWSESNYGYTF. The CDR3 bases are TGTGCCTGGAGTGAGAGTAACTATGGCTACACCTTC.

This rearrangement joins TRBV29-1 to TRBJ2-1; 13 bases align to TRBD2. The CDR3 runs to 14 residues. CDR1 is SQVTM, CDR2 ANQGSEA, per germline. Trimming cost V 3 bases and J 10 bases; bases outside gene matches: 6. CDR3 DNA sequence: TGCAGCGTTGACACTAGCGGGGGGGCGGGAGAGCAGTTCTTC. Translating gives CSVDTSGGAGEQFF.

The chain employs TRBV27 and TRBJ2-2; no reliable D call. Per germline, CDR1 MNHEY and CDR2 SMNVEV (reference sequence). V lost 6 bases, J lost 2 bases, and 7 bases lay in between. The CDR3 has 13 amino acids. The CDR3 spells CASRRRNTGELFF. CDR3 in DNA: TGTGCCAGCAGAAGGAGAAACACCGGGGAGCTGTTTTTT.

V gene TRBV7-8 combines with J gene TRBJ1-2, with D hard to call. The germline V and J ends were trimmed by 5 bases and 4 bases, with 14 bases remaining between them. Germline values: CDR1 SGHVS, CDR2 FQNEAQ. The CDR3 is 14 residues long. CDR3: CASSPVAVAYGYTF. For the CDR3, the DNA is TGTGCCAGCAGCCCCGTGGCGGTGGCCTATGGCTACACCTTC.

The chain is built from TRBV30 and TRBJ2-7; TRBD2 matches at 9 bases. Germline loops: CDR1 GTSNPN, CDR2 SVGIG (reference sequence). This CDR3 region has 12 residues. V shed 6 bases and J 4 bases; nucleotides not matched to a gene: 4. The CDR3 DNA sequence: TGTGCCTGTAAGGGACTAGCTTACGAGCAGTACTTC. Translating it yields CACKGLAYEQYF.

The V and J genes are TRBV7-3 and TRBJ2-1; D gene ambiguous. Trimming took 5 bases from V and 3 from J, leaving 11 bases between them. This CDR3 has 14 residues. Per the germline V gene, CDR1 is SGHTA and CDR2 is FQGTGA. The CDR3 is CASSHAQSYNEQFF. CDR3 DNA sequence: TGTGCCAGCAGCCACGCACAGAGCTACAATGAGCAGTTCTTC.

J is TRBJ2-3 and V is TRBV29-1; the D call may be TRBD1 or TRBD2 (5 bases each). The CDR3 length is 14 residues. CDR1 is SQVTM and CDR2 is ANQGSEA in the germline V gene. Trimming removed 6 bases from V and 3 bases from J, with 16 bases in between. In nucleotides, the CDR3 is TGCAGCGTCCAGGGACGGGTTAGGACAGATACGCAGTATTTT. Protein sequence: CSVQGRVRTDTQYF.

This clonotype occurred once. The chain joins TRBV7-2 to TRBJ1-2; no firm D call. The CDR3 runs 13 residues. CDR1 and CDR2 from the germline V gene are SGHTA and FQGNSA. Between the trimmed V and J ends, which lost 5 bases and 4 bases, there was a span of 11 bases. DNA for the CDR3: TGTGCCAGCAGCCCTCAACCGCTCTATGGCTACACCTTC. Translated: CASSPQPLYGYTF.

This chain uses TRBV20-1 with TRBJ1-1; unclear D gene. This CDR3 is 14 amino acids long. Trimming shortened V by 2 bases and J by 1 base, and 11 bases separated the two germline ends. Germline values: CDR1 DFQATT, CDR2 SNEGSKA (reference sequence). The CDR3 spells CSARRASQNTEAFF. The CDR3 DNA reads TGCAGTGCTAGACGAGCGAGCCAGAACACTGAAGCTTTCTTT.

The genes are TRBV27 and TRBJ1-3, with no clear D. V lost 10 bases to trimming and J lost 7 bases, with 14 bases between them. The CDR3 length is 12 residues. CDR1 and CDR2 (germline): MNHEY, SMNVEV (reference sequence). The CDR3 DNA is TGTGCCACCAATGGTGCGTGGAACACCATATATTTT. It encodes CATNGAWNTIYF.

The table lists this clonotype with a count of one. This rearrangement joins TRBV19 to TRBJ2-1; 12 bases map to TRBD2. Germline trimming cut 0 bases from V and 1 base from J; bases unmatched to any gene: 1. The CDR3 loop spans 17 amino acids. CDR1 and CDR2 (germline): LNHDA, SQIVND (reference sequence). CDR3 protein: CASSIEGLAGSYNEQFF. As DNA, the CDR3 is TGTGCCAGTAGTATAGAAGGACTAGCGGGGTCCTACAATGAGCAGTTCTTC.

The chain carries TRBV9 and TRBJ1-6, with D possibly TRBD1 on 6 matching bases. This CDR3 has 17 residues. The ends were cut back, 3 bases at V and 7 bases at J, with 20 bases in the middle. Germline CDR1 reads SGDLS; CDR2 reads YYNGEE. The CDR3 DNA reads as TGTGCCAGCAGCGGAGAAGTAGGCGGACAGAGGAATTCACCCCTCCACTTT. Amino acid sequence: CASSGEVGGQRNSPLHF.

The chain joins TRBV20-1 to TRBJ2-3; weak D call: TRBD2 (7 bases). CDR3 size: 13 residues. Germline V gives CDR1 DFQATT, CDR2 SNEGSKA (reference sequence). Trimming took 5 bases from V and 6 from J, leaving 15 bases between them. As DNA, the CDR3 is TGCAGTGCTCCTAGGGGGGGGGACGATACGCAGTATTTT. Encoded protein: CSAPRGGDDTQYF.